One sample yielded the 27 T cell receptor beta chains listed below, sequenced in a study of blood T cell repertoires in COVID-19. Data came from immunoSEQ multiplex PCR; TCRdb stores just in-frame clones and leaves some out. The sample consists of 200,000 to 250,000 clones, 70% to 90% of them appearing once. The sample consisted of peripheral blood. The receptors come from a human donor in a cohort sampled during active COVID-19.

V gene TRBV4-3 combines with J gene TRBJ2-6; D call uncertain. The CDR3 covers 15 residues. The V end was cut by 4 bases, the J end by 1 base, with 8 bases between. Germline CDR1 is LGHNA and CDR2 is YSLEER. In nucleotides, the CDR3 is TGCGCCAGCAGCCTCCAGAATTCTGGGGCCAACGTCCTGACTTTC. Amino acids: CASSLQNSGANVLTF.

The chain links TRBV18 to TRBJ2-1, with a tentative D call TRBD1 (6 bases). CDR1 KGHSH and CDR2 LQKENI come from the germline V gene. V lost 7 bases to trimming and J lost 0 bases, with 10 bases between them. CDR3 length: 14 amino acids. CDR3 protein: CASFPDSSYNEQFF. Written as DNA, the CDR3 is TGTGCCAGCTTCCCGGACAGCTCCTACAATGAGCAGTTCTTC.

This clone has more than one count but fewer than ten. The V gene is TRBV11-3, the J gene TRBJ2-1, with D possibly TRBD2 on 6 matching bases. The CDR3 covers 16 residues. With 5 bases removed from V and 8 bases from J, the gap between germline ends came to 22 bases. Germline V gene sequence: CDR1 SGHNT, CDR2 YENEEA. DNA for the CDR3: TGTGCCAGCAGCCGAGGAGGGGCCGGACGGGGCTATGAGCAGTTCTTC. It specifies CASSRGGAGRGYEQFF.

The chain has TRBV4-3 and TRBJ1-6; 10 nucleotides agree with TRBD1. The CDR3 sequence is 16 residues long. V gave up 4 bases and J gave up 4 bases; unmatched junction bases: 4. Germline V CDR1 and CDR2: LGHNA, YSLEER. CDR3 coding DNA: TGCGCCAGCAGCCTAGGACAGGGGGATTATAATTCACCCCTCCACTTT. This codes for CASSLGQGDYNSPLHF.

The chain carries TRBV15 and TRBJ1-1, with D tentatively TRBD1 (5 bases). CDR3 length equals 19 residues. Germline V gene sequence: CDR1 LNHNV, CDR2 YYDKDF (reference sequence). The V end was cut by 5 bases, the J end by 0 bases, with 25 bases between. CDR3 protein: CATSPPPGAWGGMNTEAFF. The CDR3 DNA reads as TGTGCCACCAGCCCCCCCCCGGGCGCGTGGGGGGGGATGAACACTGAAGCTTTCTTT.

J is TRBJ2-1 and V is TRBV28, with D unclear. Trimming stripped 5 bases from V and 0 bases from J, with 8 bases between. Germline loops: CDR1 MDHEN, CDR2 SYDVKM. This CDR3 contains 14 residues. The CDR3 DNA follows: TGTGCCAGCAGTCCGCTGAGCTCCTACAATGAGCAGTTCTTC. Protein product: CASSPLSSYNEQFF.

The chain is built from TRBV2 and TRBJ1-1, with D unclear. Germline-derived CDR1 and CDR2 are SNHLY and FYNNEI. This CDR3 has 14 amino acids. Trimming pared 1 base from V and 4 bases from J, leaving 10 bases between. CDR3 nucleotides: TGTGCCAGCAGTGAAGGGCGGGGTAGCACTGAAGCTTTCTTT. It translates to CASSEGRGSTEAFF. The full variable domain, rest sourced from reference TRBV2 and TRBJ1-1, is EPEVTQTPSHQVTQMGQEVILRCVPISNHLYFYWYRQILGQKVEFLVSFYNNEISEKSEIFDDQFSVERPDGSNFTLKIRSTKLEDSAMYFCASSEGRGSTEAFFGQGTRLTVV.

This sequence joins TRBV11-2 and TRBJ2-3, with TRBD2 as a possible D gene (6 bases). V lost 5 bases, J lost 2 bases, and 17 bases lay in between. CDR1 is SGHAT and CDR2 is FQNNGV in the germline V gene. The CDR3 is 16 amino acids. CDR3 residues: CASSVTGLPITDTQYF. For the CDR3, the DNA is TGTGCCAGCAGCGTCACGGGACTCCCGATCACAGATACGCAGTATTTT.

This clone has only a few counts. The chain recombines TRBV5-4 with TRBJ1-6, with 7 bases aligning to TRBD1. This CDR3 contains 14 residues. The J segment lost 7 bases and the V segment lost 4 bases, leaving 5 bases of the junction unmatched. Germline loops: CDR1 SGHNT, CDR2 YYREEE (reference sequence). The CDR3 coding sequence is TGTGCCAGCAGCCCACAGGGGTTCAATTCACCCCTCCACTTT. This encodes CASSPQGFNSPLHF. Filled out from reference TRBV5-4 and TRBJ1-6, the complete variable domain reads ETGVTQSPTHLIKTRGQQVTLRCSSQSGHNTVSWYQQALGQGPQFIFQYYREEENGRGNFPPRFSGLQFPNYSSELNVNALELDDSALYLCASSPQGFNSPLHFGNGTRLTVT.

The V and J genes are TRBV5-6 and TRBJ2-1; 7 bases align to TRBD2. The CDR3 is 14 residues long. The germline V gene encodes CDR1 SGHDT and CDR2 YYEEEE. Unmatched junction bases numbered 10, after V lost 4 bases and J lost 9 bases. Here the CDR3 DNA reads TGTGCCAGCAGCCGAACGGGACTAAGGAGTGAGCAGTTCTTC. Encoded protein: CASSRTGLRSEQFF.

The chain uses TRBV24-1 and TRBJ2-2, with D possibly TRBD1 on 6 matching bases. V lost 11 bases and J lost 5, with 14 bases in between. The CDR3 sequence is 13 residues long. Germline V gene sequence: CDR1 KGHDR, CDR2 SFDVKD. As DNA, the CDR3 is TGTGCCATCAAGGGGGAACTAACCGGGGAGCTGTTTTTT. Translating gives CAIKGELTGELFF.

This rearrangement joins TRBV5-6 to TRBJ1-1; D possibly corresponds to TRBD1 (6 bases). The CDR3 spans 13 residues. The V and J ends lost 0 bases and 5 bases respectively, with 8 bases between them. Germline values: CDR1 SGHDT, CDR2 YYEEEE. In DNA, the CDR3 is TGTGCCAGCAGCTTGGGTACAGGGACTGAAGCTTTCTTT. Encoded protein: CASSLGTGTEAFF.

This chain joins TRBV7-8 and TRBJ1-2, with TRBD1 matching over 8 bases. Germline lookup yields CDR1 SGHVS and CDR2 FQNEAQ. V dropped 4 bases and J dropped 7; count of bases not matched to a gene: 5. The CDR3 extends over 13 amino acids. Here the CDR3 reads CASSYGQGGGYTF. The CDR3 DNA reads as TGTGCCAGCAGCTACGGACAGGGAGGTGGCTACACCTTC.

J is TRBJ1-5 and V is TRBV5-5; 8 nucleotides align to TRBD1. CDR1 SGHKS and CDR2 YYEKEE come from the germline V gene (reference sequence). Unmatched junction bases numbered 9, after V lost 4 bases and J lost 6 bases. CDR3 length: 15 amino acids. Here the CDR3 reads CASSPTGQGGQPQHF. CDR3 DNA sequence: TGTGCCAGCAGCCCGACTGGACAGGGAGGTCAGCCCCAGCATTTT.

The chain uses TRBV11-2 and TRBJ1-2; TRBD1 matches 8 bases. The CDR3 loop spans 14 amino acids. Trimming took 4 bases from V and 5 from J; bases not matched to a gene: 6. Germline CDR1 reads SGHAT; CDR2 reads FQNNGV. The CDR3 spells CASSSDRGPYGYTF. In DNA, the CDR3 is TGTGCCAGCAGCTCAGACAGGGGTCCTTATGGCTACACCTTC.

This clone has only a few counts. In DNA, the CDR3 is TGTGCCAGCAGTTTCCAGGGGGCTAATGAAAAACTGTTTTTT. Protein product: CASSFQGANEKLFF. The gene calls are TRBV28 and TRBJ1-4; 7 bases align to TRBD1. CDR1 and CDR2 from the germline V gene are MDHEN and SYDVKM. After removal of 3 bases from V and 3 bases from J, the junction contained 1 base not matched to a gene. CDR3 length: 14 amino acids.

The V call is TRBV3-1 (or the pseudogene TRBV3-2), the J call TRBJ1-5; no clear D. Per germline, CDR1 LGHDT and CDR2 YNNKEL (reference sequence). The CDR3 runs 15 residues. V was clipped by 4 bases and J by 1 base, with 11 bases between them. The CDR3 sequence is CASSPPGGSNQPQHF. The CDR3, as DNA: TGTGCCAGCAGCCCGCCCGGAGGGAGCAATCAGCCCCAGCATTTT.

The DNA for the CDR3 is TGTGCCAGCAGCGCCCACGACAGGTTATACTATGGCTACACCTTC. It codes for CASSAHDRLYYGYTF. The V call is TRBV3-1 (or the pseudogene TRBV3-2), the J call TRBJ1-2; D is possibly TRBD1 (6 bases). This CDR3 has 15 amino acids. Germline loops: CDR1 LGHDT, CDR2 YNNKEL (reference sequence). V was pared by 5 bases and J by 3 bases, with 16 bases between.

V gene TRBV18 combines with J gene TRBJ2-7; 7 nucleotides align to TRBD1. V gave up 6 bases and J gave up 2 bases; unmatched junction bases: 10. This CDR3 comprises 15 residues. Germline loops: CDR1 KGHSH, CDR2 LQKENI. The CDR3 region has the DNA TGTGCCAGCTCGCATAACCCGGGACAGACCTACGAGCAGTACTTC. This sequence encodes CASSHNPGQTYEQYF.

V and J are TRBV6-5 and TRBJ1-2; the D is unclear. Germline V gene data show CDR1 as MNHEY and CDR2 as SVGAGI. The CDR3 consists of 15 residues. V shed 0 bases and J shed 4 bases, with 12 bases lying between them. CDR3 bases: TGTGCCAGCAGTTACTCCGGGGAGTCTACCTATGGCTACACCTTC. Its protein product is CASSYSGESTYGYTF.

The chain uses TRBV5-1 and TRBJ2-3; D possibly corresponds to TRBD1 (6 bases). CDR1 and CDR2 (germline): SGHRS, YFSETQ. Deletions cut 2 bases from V and 4 bases from J, with 11 bases between. The length of the CDR3 is 14 residues. CDR3 in amino acids: CASSLLQGPDTQYF. CDR3 sequence (DNA): TGCGCCAGCAGCTTACTGCAGGGGCCAGATACGCAGTATTTT. Full variable domain (outside the CDR3, taken from reference TRBV5-1 and TRBJ2-3): KAGVTQTPRYLIKTRGQQVTLSCSPISGHRSVSWYQQTPGQGLQFLFEYFSETQRNKGNFPGRFSGRQFSNSRSEMNVSTLELGDSALYLCASSLLQGPDTQYFGPGTRLTVL.

The chain recombines TRBV5-1 with TRBJ1-5, with 10 bases lining up with TRBD1. Germline V gives CDR1 SGHRS, CDR2 YFSETQ. The CDR3 is made up of 15 amino acids. The V gene end was trimmed by 4 bases and the J gene end by 6 bases; junction bases not matched to a gene: 7. CDR3 DNA sequence: TGCGCCAGCAGCCAGGAGACAGGGGGCAGTCAGCCCCAGCATTTT. Translated, it gives CASSQETGGSQPQHF.

V and J are TRBV28 and TRBJ2-7; 10 nucleotides agree with TRBD1. V was pared by 3 bases and J by 1 base, with 3 bases of the junction left unmatched. Germline lookup yields CDR1 MDHEN and CDR2 SYDVKM. The CDR3 is 15 residues long. CDR3 sequence: CASSLGQGMSYEQYF. CDR3 DNA: TGTGCCAGCAGTTTGGGACAGGGGATGTCCTACGAGCAGTACTTC.

CDR3 DNA: TGTGCCAGCAGCCTGGAGCGGGGGGGCCGGGAAACCCAGTACTTC. Protein sequence: CASSLERGGRETQYF. The V and J genes are TRBV7-2 and TRBJ2-5; 10 bases agree with TRBD2. Trimming removed 5 bases from V and 8 bases from J; junction bases left unmatched: 11. Per germline, CDR1 SGHTA and CDR2 FQGNSA. The CDR3 length is 15 residues.

The chain has TRBV28 and TRBJ2-1, with 9 bases aligning to TRBD2. The germline gives CDR1 MDHEN, CDR2 SYDVKM. The ends lost 6 bases at V and 4 bases at J; junction bases unmatched: 4. This CDR3 region has 14 residues. The DNA of the CDR3 is TGTGCCAGCAGAAGCGGGGGGCCTTACAATGAGCAGTTCTTC. Its translation: CASRSGGPYNEQFF. Drawing the rest from reference TRBV28 and TRBJ2-1, the complete variable domain is DVKVTQSSRYLVKRTGEKVFLECVQDMDHENMFWYRQDPGLGLRLIYFSYDVKMKEKGDIPEGYSVSREKKERFSLILESASTNQTSMYLCASRSGGPYNEQFFGPGTRLTVL.

The table lists this clone with many counts. This specimen includes other DNA sequences encoding the same CDR3. This chain links TRBV3-1 (or the pseudogene TRBV3-2) with TRBJ1-6, with D unresolved. Trimming removed 2 bases at V and 7 bases at J, with 6 bases between. The CDR3 is made up of 13 amino acids. The germline gives CDR1 LGHDT, CDR2 YNNKEL (reference sequence). CDR3 in DNA: TGTGCCAGCAGCCAAAGCGACAATTCACCCCTCCACTTT. It encodes CASSQSDNSPLHF.

The chain employs TRBV5-1 and TRBJ2-2, with TRBD1 as a possible D gene (6 bases). CDR1 SGHRS and CDR2 YFSETQ come from the germline V gene. V lost 5 bases, J lost 8 bases, and 13 bases lay in between. This CDR3 is built from 13 residues. The CDR3 reads CASRPTGSGELFF. For the CDR3, the DNA is TGCGCCAGCAGACCAACAGGGTCAGGGGAGCTGTTTTTT.